The TCR beta chain described here comes from a study of monozygotic twins with inflammatory bowel disease. cDNA for TCRalpha and TCRbeta was amplified by nested PCRs of roughly 15 then nine to ten cycles. With the 5' RACE reads reprocessed, TCRdb shows one record per CDR3 protein and no DNA. This table holds some 190,000 distinct CDR3 sequences. Germline V lookup: CDR1 LNHNV, CDR2 YYDKDF (reference sequence). The CDR3 runs to 11 residues. The rearrangement links TRBV15 to TRBJ2-3. This TCR was sampled from a human donor with ulcerative colitis or Crohn's disease, or a healthy co-twin of an affected twin (not recorded which). Sequences were obtained from blood. CDR3 amino acids: CATSSTDTQYF.